This note documents a single TCR beta chain sequence. Its antigen is unidentified. V was pared by 8 bases and J by 6 bases, with 13 bases of the junction left unmatched. Per germline, CDR1 MRHNA and CDR2 SNTAGT. CDR3 length: 15 residues. The record originates from a study of cytomegalovirus exposure and HLA in healthy donors. The PCR had 60 Vbeta and 13 Jbeta primers. The data were produced by immunoSEQ multiplex PCR, yet TCRdb's version contains in-frame clones alone and is incomplete. The table lists roughly 99,000 clones, 74% of them singletons, with 1.8% in the top ten. Overall study results and limits: Earlier findings revealed that most TCR beta V segments proved productive either about 90% or about 30% of the time.

This sequence was found in a male donor in good health and CMV-seronegative. The sequenced sample was PBMCs. The rearrangement joins TRBV6-4 to TRBJ1-1; TRBD1 matches 9 bases. The CDR3 loop reads CASPQRSTGGAEAFF. The CDR3 coding sequence is TGTGCCAGCCCCCAGAGATCGACAGGGGGTGCTGAAGCTTTCTTT.